These T cell receptor beta chains were read from a single sample in a study of cytomegalovirus exposure and HLA in healthy donors. TCRdb keeps only in-frame clones here, not all; method: immunoSEQ multiplex PCR. The data contain around 190,000 clones, 81% of them singletons. The sample was PBMCs. The receptors shown here come from a man in his forties in good health and CMV-seropositive. CDR3s include the opening cysteine and the closing phenylalanine or tryptophan.

v_call	j_call	cdr3_aa
TRBV2	TRBJ1-4	CASSTIPGKLFF
TRBV30	TRBJ2-1	CAWSVSPGQVVLEQFF
TRBV7-2	TRBJ2-2	CASSPGQTNTGELFF
TRBV7-9	TRBJ2-7	CASSSPTGRLAGGRYEQYF
TRBV5-1	TRBJ1-2	CASSLSRDDYGYTF
TRBV12-5	TRBJ1-3	CASAEGGGSGNTIYF
TRBV2	TRBJ1-5	CASSADSPANQPQHF
TRBV5-4	TRBJ2-7	CASSPDSGRDEQYF
TRBV4-1	TRBJ2-5	CASSQGGTSGAETQYF
TRBV7-3	TRBJ2-7	CASSLGDSREQYF
TRBV28	TRBJ1-1	CASSLRRVSEAFF
TRBV5-6	TRBJ1-1	CASSLGTGGASEAFF
TRBV11-1	TRBJ2-7	CASSLARGYEQYF
TRBV5-8	TRBJ1-4	CASSLGTGGNEKLFF
TRBV28	TRBJ2-1	CASSFFLVSKHNEQFF
TRBV25-1	TRBJ2-5	CAGLVLETQYF
TRBV11-2	TRBJ2-4	CASSPTTGNIQYF
TRBV6-5	TRBJ1-5	CASSLRGRKEPQHF
TRBV6-1	TRBJ1-4	CASSGTLNNEKLFF
TRBV6-1	TRBJ1-3	CATGQGGSGNTIYF
TRBV18	TRBJ2-2	CASSPRVSGGETFTGELFF
TRBV5-1	TRBJ2-7	CASSLGTGGNEQYF
TRBV2	TRBJ2-7	CASIPGQSYEQYF
TRBV11-2	TRBJ2-1	CASSLAASSYNEQFF
TRBV6-1	TRBJ2-7	CASSEERTGWYEQYF